The 10 T cell receptor beta chains in this list originate from one sample, sequenced in a study of PD-1 blockade in classical Hodgkin lymphoma. Sequencing was performed with immunoSEQ multiplex PCR; in TCRdb, only in-frame clones are kept and a portion is missing. Of tens of thousands of clones listed, over 75% were seen once; the top ten hold 15% to 20%. Time point indicated: cycle 4 day 1 (C4D1), after 5 to 7 weeks of nivolumab. Every patient experienced relapse after autologous stem cell transplantation, and brentuximab vedotin exposure varied. This material consisted of peripheral blood mononuclear cells (PBMCs), taken before the fourth cycle of nivolumab. All receptors come from a human donor with classical Hodgkin lymphoma.

The V call is TRBV7-9, the J call TRBJ1-3, with D possibly being TRBD1 (6 bases). Germline CDR1 and CDR2: SEHNR and FQNEAQ (reference sequence). Trimming stripped 5 bases from V and 0 bases from J, with 17 bases between. CDR3 length equals 17 residues. The DNA for the CDR3 is TGTGCCAGCAGCGGTAGCGATATGACAGGCTCTGGAAACACCATATATTTT. Amino acid sequence: CASSGSDMTGSGNTIYF.

V is TRBV5-1 and J is TRBJ1-1; perhaps TRBD1 as D (5 bases). The CDR3 sequence is 13 residues long. Germline V CDR1 and CDR2: SGHRS, YFSETQ. The V gene lost 0 bases and the J gene lost 6 bases, with 9 bases spanning the gap. CDR3 sequence reads: CASSLVQGSEAFF. The CDR3 coding sequence is TGCGCCAGCAGCTTGGTCCAGGGCTCTGAAGCTTTCTTT.

The chain is built from TRBV2 and TRBJ1-5; D gene ambiguous. Germline lookup yields CDR1 SNHLY and CDR2 FYNNEI. Trimming removed 7 bases from V and 3 bases from J, with 10 bases in between. This CDR3 has 13 residues. The CDR3: CASNEQHNQPQHF. The CDR3 coding sequence is TGTGCCAGCAACGAACAGCACAATCAGCCCCAGCATTTT.

V usage is TRBV11-3 and J usage is TRBJ1-2; D remains ambiguous. V lost 2 bases and J 0 bases, leaving 16 bases between the germline ends. Germline V CDR1 and CDR2: SGHNT, YENEEA. The CDR3 spans 17 residues. The CDR3 DNA sequence: TGTGCCAGCAGCTTAAAGGGCGGAGGACGAACTAACTATGGCTACACCTTC. Residues: CASSLKGGGRTNYGYTF.

The gene calls are TRBV7-3 and TRBJ2-2, with 9 bases identical to TRBD2. The germline gives CDR1 SGHTA, CDR2 FQGTGA. CDR3 length equals 15 residues. The V gene end was trimmed by 4 bases and the J gene end by 2 bases; junction bases not matched to a gene: 2. CDR3 in amino acids: CASSSAGGNTGELFF. CDR3 DNA: TGTGCCAGCAGCTCAGCGGGGGGCAACACCGGGGAGCTGTTTTTT.

The chain links TRBV19 to TRBJ2-3; D could derive from TRBD1 or TRBD2 (6 bases each). CDR3 length: 17 amino acids. Per the germline V gene, CDR1 is LNHDA and CDR2 is SQIVND (reference sequence). Trimming cost V 6 bases and J 6 bases, with 25 bases left between them. CDR3 DNA: TGTGCCAGTAGCTCCCTTTCCCGGGGGCGATTGACGGATACGCAGTATTTT. It encodes CASSSLSRGRLTDTQYF.

V gene TRBV5-1 combines with J gene TRBJ2-7; tentatively, D is TRBD2 (5 bases). Trimming removed 1 base from V and 5 bases from J, with 10 bases in between. Looked up from germline, CDR1 is SGHRS and CDR2 is YFSETQ. There are 13 residues in the CDR3. The CDR3 protein is CASSLSIANEQYF. CDR3 nucleotides: TGCGCCAGCAGCTTGAGCATAGCGAACGAGCAGTACTTC.

The CDR3 nucleotides are TGCGCCAGCAGCCAGGCCGGGACAGGGGGCTGGGACGAGCAGTACTTC. It yields the protein CASSQAGTGGWDEQYF. The V call is TRBV4-1, the J call TRBJ2-7; 12 nucleotides agree with TRBD1. Germline loops: CDR1 MGHRA, CDR2 YSYEKL. CDR3 length: 16 residues. The J segment lost 5 bases and the V segment lost 3 bases, leaving 8 bases of the junction unmatched.

J is TRBJ1-1 and V is TRBV27; TRBD1 is a possible D gene (5 bases). The CDR3 totals 13 residues. Trimming left V 3 bases short and J 6 bases short, with 11 bases between. CDR1 is MNHEY and CDR2 is SMNVEV in the germline V gene (reference sequence). CDR3 protein: CASSFGGIAEAFF. For the CDR3, the DNA is TGTGCCAGCAGTTTTGGGGGGATAGCTGAAGCTTTCTTT.

The chain employs TRBV2 and TRBJ2-7, with D perhaps matching TRBD2 (5 bases). In germline, CDR1 is SNHLY, CDR2 FYNNEI. This CDR3 has 15 residues. Deletions cut 6 bases from V and 1 base from J, with 16 bases between. CDR3 amino acids: CASSPADFRSYEQYF. DNA of the CDR3: TGTGCCAGCAGCCCCGCGGACTTCAGGTCCTACGAGCAGTACTTC.